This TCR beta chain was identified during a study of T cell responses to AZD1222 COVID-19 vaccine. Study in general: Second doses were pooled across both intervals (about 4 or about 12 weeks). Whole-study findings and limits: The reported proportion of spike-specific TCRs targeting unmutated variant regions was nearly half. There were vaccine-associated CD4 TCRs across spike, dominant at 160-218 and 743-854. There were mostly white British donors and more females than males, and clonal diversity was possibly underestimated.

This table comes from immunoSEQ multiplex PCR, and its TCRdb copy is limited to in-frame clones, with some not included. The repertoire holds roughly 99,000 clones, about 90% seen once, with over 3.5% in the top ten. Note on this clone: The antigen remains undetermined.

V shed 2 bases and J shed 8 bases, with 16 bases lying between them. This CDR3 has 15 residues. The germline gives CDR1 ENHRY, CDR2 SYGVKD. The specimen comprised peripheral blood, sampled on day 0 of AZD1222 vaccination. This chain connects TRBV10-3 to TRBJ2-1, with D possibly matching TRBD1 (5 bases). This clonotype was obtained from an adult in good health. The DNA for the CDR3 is TGTGCCATCAGTGAGGGGCAGGGTGGTGTAGATGAGCAGTTCTTC. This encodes CAISEGQGGVDEQFF.